The subject of this entry is one T cell receptor (beta chain). Its antigen is undetermined. The method was immunoSEQ multiplex PCR; TCRdb's version includes in-frame clones alone and lacks a portion of them. The sample has about 79,000 clones, around 90% seen once. The data stem from a study of OX40 agonist ivuxolimab in advanced cancers. Study information: Patients were treated with ivuxolimab, an agonistic anti-OX40 (CD134) antibody. It was permissible to have had prior anti-PD-1, anti-PD-L1 or anti-CTLA-4 therapy, and over 35% had some. Two patients with cutaneous melanoma and one with hepatocellular carcinoma, three in total, showed partial responses. Study results and caveats: On average, a greater number of expanded clones characterised CD8+ T cells relative to CD4+.

Specimen: CD4+ or CD8+ T cells sorted from blood, collected in a trial of the OX40 agonist ivuxolimab. The TCR sequence derives from an adult with an advanced solid tumor such as melanoma, head and neck, liver or kidney cancer.

The CDR3 loop reads CASSLDEGPYEQYF. In DNA form, the CDR3 reads TGTGCCAGCAGCTTAGATGAGGGCCCCTACGAGCAGTACTTC. The chain joins TRBV7-9 to TRBJ2-7, with a weak D call TRBD2 (5 bases). The CDR3 consists of 14 residues. V dropped 1 base and J dropped 2 bases, with 9 bases sitting between them. In germline, CDR1 is SEHNR, CDR2 FQNEAQ (reference sequence).